This T cell receptor beta chain is from a study of blood T cell repertoires in COVID-19. Data came from immunoSEQ multiplex PCR; TCRdb stores just in-frame clones and leaves some out. Altogether about 370,000 clones are present, 80% to 90% being singletons, with the ten largest covering approximately 1%. The CDR3 is 17 amino acids. The junction had 12 bases not matched to a gene; V was cut back by 5 bases and J by 2 bases. Germline lookup yields CDR1 MDHEN and CDR2 SYDVKM. The TCR sequence derives from a man in his late teens or twenties who had recovered from COVID-19. The sequenced material came from PBMCs or T cells enriched from blood (not recorded which). The V call is TRBV28, the J call TRBJ2-1; 7 bases agree with TRBD1. The CDR3 protein is CASSPSTTGFTYNEQFF. CDR3 DNA: TGTGCCAGCAGTCCATCGACGACAGGGTTCACCTACAATGAGCAGTTCTTC.